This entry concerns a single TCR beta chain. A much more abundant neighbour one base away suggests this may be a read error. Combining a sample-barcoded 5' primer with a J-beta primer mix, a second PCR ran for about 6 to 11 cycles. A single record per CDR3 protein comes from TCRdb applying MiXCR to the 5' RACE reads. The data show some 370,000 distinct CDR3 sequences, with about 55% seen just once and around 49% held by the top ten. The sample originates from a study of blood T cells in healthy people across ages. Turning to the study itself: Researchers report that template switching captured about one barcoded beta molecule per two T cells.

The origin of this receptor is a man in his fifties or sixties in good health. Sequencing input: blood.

CDR3 DNA: TGTGCCAGCAGCTTATTGCGGATTAGCTCCTACAATGAGCAGTTCTTC. Encoded protein: CASSLLRISSYNEQFF. The V gene is TRBV7-2, the J gene TRBJ2-1; D unclear. V dropped 2 bases and J dropped 0 bases, with 11 bases sitting between them. CDR1 and CDR2 (germline): SGHTA, FQGNSA. The length of the CDR3 is 16 residues.